The 3 T cell receptor beta chains in this list originate from one sample, sequenced in a study of CD8+ T cells in alopecia areata (dated by TCRdb to the late 2010s). The library was made by the immunoSEQ multiplex PCR assay. To provide template for TCR sequencing, every sample had RNA extracted and reverse transcribed into cDNA. TCRdb obtained this table from immuneACCESS and retained in-frame rearrangements with V and J assigned. These tables miss some clones; where compared with another copy, unresolved V genes account for less than half of the shortfall, and the remainder is unexplained. The sample table records 120,000 to 150,000 clones; less than 75% of these occur just once. The ten largest clones take up 36% of the sample. Material for sequencing was CD8+ T cells sorted from blood. Source of these receptors: a human donor in good health.

CDR3 in DNA: TGTGCCAGCAGCTTAACAGGCCCGACTCTCGATGAGCAGTTCTTC. It is translated as CASSLTGPTLDEQFF. The chain carries TRBV7-9 and TRBJ2-1, with D perhaps TRBD1 (5 bases). The V gene lost 2 bases and the J gene lost 8 bases, with 16 bases spanning the gap. Germline CDR1 and CDR2: SEHNR and FQNEAQ (reference sequence). The CDR3 is 15 amino acids.

The V and J genes are TRBV4-2 and TRBJ2-3; possibly TRBD2 for D (5 bases). There are 14 residues in the CDR3. CDR1 and CDR2 (germline): LGHNA, YNFKEQ. V lost 3 bases and J lost 0, with 7 bases in between. The CDR3 loop reads CASSQRASTDTQYF. The CDR3, as DNA: TGTGCCAGCAGCCAGCGGGCAAGCACAGATACGCAGTATTTT.

The chain combines TRBV30 with TRBJ2-1; unclear D gene. Germline assignment: CDR1 GTSNPN and CDR2 SVGIG (reference sequence). This CDR3 region has 13 residues. V was pared by 4 bases and J by 0 bases, with 7 bases between. In DNA, the CDR3 is TGTGCCTGGACTCCAAGCTCCTACAATGAGCAGTTCTTC. Translation gives CAWTPSSYNEQFF.